The entry that follows covers one T cell receptor (beta chain) sequence. Germline-derived CDR1 and CDR2 are LGHDT and YNNKEL (reference sequence). CDR3 length equals 18 residues. Unmatched junction bases numbered 9, after V lost 3 bases and J lost 0 bases. The source of the sample is a study of tumor-infiltrating lymphocytes in oesophageal squamous cell carcinoma. Each CDR3 protein gets one entry after TCRdb re-called the PCR reads with MiXCR. The table lists about 14,000 distinct CDR3 sequences, approximately 50% of them singletons, with around 13% in the top ten. The clonotype originates from a male donor with esophageal squamous cell carcinoma. Material for sequencing was blood. This chain joins TRBV3-1 and TRBJ2-7; 12 bases map to TRBD2. The CDR3 sequence: CASSHRLAGASPSYEQYF. The CDR3 DNA is TGTGCCAGCAGCCACCGACTAGCGGGGGCCTCACCCTCCTACGAGCAGTACTTC.